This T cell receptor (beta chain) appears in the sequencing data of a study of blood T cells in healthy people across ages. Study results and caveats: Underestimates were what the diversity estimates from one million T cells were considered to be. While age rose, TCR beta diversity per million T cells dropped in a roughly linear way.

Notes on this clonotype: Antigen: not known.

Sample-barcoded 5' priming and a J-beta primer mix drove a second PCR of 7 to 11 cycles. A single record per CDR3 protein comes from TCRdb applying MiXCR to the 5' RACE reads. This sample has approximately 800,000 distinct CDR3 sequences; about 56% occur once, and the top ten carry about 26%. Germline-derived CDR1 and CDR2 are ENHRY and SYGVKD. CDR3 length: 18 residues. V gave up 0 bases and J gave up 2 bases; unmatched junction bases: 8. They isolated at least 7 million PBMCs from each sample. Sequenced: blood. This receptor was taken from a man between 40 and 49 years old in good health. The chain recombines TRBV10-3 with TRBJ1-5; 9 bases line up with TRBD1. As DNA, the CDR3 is TGTGCCATCAGTGAGTCGAACAGGGGGCGAGGGGGCAATCAGCCCCAGCATTTT. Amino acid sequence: CAISESNRGRGGNQPQHF.